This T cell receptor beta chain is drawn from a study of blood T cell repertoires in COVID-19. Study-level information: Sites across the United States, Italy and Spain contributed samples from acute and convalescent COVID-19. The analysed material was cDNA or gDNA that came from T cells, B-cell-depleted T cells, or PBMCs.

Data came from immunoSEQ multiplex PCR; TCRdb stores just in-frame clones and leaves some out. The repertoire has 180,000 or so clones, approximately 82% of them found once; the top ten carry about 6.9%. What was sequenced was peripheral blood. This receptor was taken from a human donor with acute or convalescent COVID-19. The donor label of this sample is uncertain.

This CDR3 is CASSVGTSGSTDTQYF. The CDR3 bases are TGCGCCAGCAGCGTCGGGACTAGCGGGAGCACAGATACGCAGTATTTT. The chain has TRBV5-1 and TRBJ2-3; TRBD2 matches at 12 bases. The V gene end was trimmed by 4 bases and the J gene end by 0 bases; junction bases not matched to a gene: 3. The CDR3 extends over 16 amino acids. CDR1 is SGHRS and CDR2 is YFSETQ in the germline V gene.